These 11 T cell receptor beta chains came from one sample sequenced in a study of cytomegalovirus exposure and HLA in healthy donors. Profiling relied on immunoSEQ multiplex PCR, and the TCRdb table lists in-frame clones only, not all of them. Of roughly 120,000 clones listed, 88% were seen once; the top ten hold about 1.5%. The sequencing input was PBMCs. All receptors derive from a woman in her thirties in good health and CMV-seropositive.

This chain joins TRBV7-3 and TRBJ2-1, with 7 positions matching TRBD2. Per the germline V gene, CDR1 is SGHTA and CDR2 is FQGTGA. The ends lost 5 bases at V and 4 bases at J; junction bases unmatched: 8. The CDR3 is 15 residues long. CDR3 nucleotide sequence: TGTGCCAGCAGCCCAGGACTAGTTATGTACAATGAGCAGTTCTTC. Its protein product is CASSPGLVMYNEQFF.

The sample holds a few counts of this clone. The chain links TRBV19 to TRBJ2-7; D is possibly TRBD1 (6 bases). CDR3 length: 15 amino acids. CDR1 and CDR2 from the germline V gene are LNHDA and SQIVND (reference sequence). V lost 5 bases to trimming and J lost 5 bases, with 19 bases between them. The CDR3 loop reads CASSPLMGANHEQYF. CDR3 DNA: TGTGCCAGTAGTCCCCTGATGGGGGCGAATCACGAGCAGTACTTC.

Notes on this clone: Other DNA sequences in the same sample also yield this CDR3. The gene calls are TRBV29-1 and TRBJ1-1; D ambiguous. V lost 3 bases and J 1 base, leaving 3 bases between the germline ends. CDR3 length: 11 residues. The germline gives CDR1 SQVTM, CDR2 ANQGSEA. CDR3 DNA: TGCAGCGTTGACAGGAACACTGAAGCTTTCTTT. It codes for CSVDRNTEAFF.

This chain links TRBV2 with TRBJ2-1; 8 positions match TRBD1. Germline CDR1 reads SNHLY; CDR2 reads FYNNEI. The CDR3 contains 15 residues. V shed 6 bases, J shed 9 bases, and the junction held 13 bases outside the gene matches. The CDR3: CASRKQGVGLLEQFF. The CDR3 DNA follows: TGTGCCAGCAGGAAACAGGGGGTCGGATTACTTGAGCAGTTCTTC.

The chain couples TRBV4-3 to TRBJ2-3; no reliable D call. CDR3 length: 15 amino acids. Trimming cost V 4 bases and J 4 bases, with 15 bases left between them. Germline V gene lookup returns CDR1 LGHNA and CDR2 YSLEER. CDR3 residues: CASSLTRGRADTQYF. The DNA for the CDR3 is TGCGCCAGCAGCCTGACGAGAGGTCGGGCAGATACGCAGTATTTT.

Of note for this clone: The sample carries other DNA sequences with the same CDR3. The chain is built from TRBV5-4 and TRBJ2-3; 7 bases line up with TRBD1. Germline loops: CDR1 SGHNT, CDR2 YYREEE (reference sequence). This CDR3 comprises 14 residues. J gave up 0 bases and V 4 bases, and 2 bases lay outside the gene matches. CDR3 residues: CASSRDSSTDTQYF. In nucleotides, the CDR3 is TGTGCCAGCAGCCGGGACAGTAGCACAGATACGCAGTATTTT.

As DNA, the CDR3 is TGTGCCAGCTCACAACAGGGCTCTGGAAACACCATATATTTT. Protein: CASSQQGSGNTIYF. The chain couples TRBV18 to TRBJ1-3; D possibly corresponds to TRBD1 (6 bases). The CDR3 is made up of 14 amino acids. Trimming stripped 4 bases from V and 0 bases from J, with 7 bases between. Germline V CDR1 and CDR2: KGHSH, LQKENI.

This sequence joins TRBV28 and TRBJ1-3; D is undetermined. Germline V gene sequence: CDR1 MDHEN, CDR2 SYDVKM. The CDR3 contains 16 residues. V lost 4 bases and J 0 bases, leaving 13 bases between the germline ends. In DNA form, the CDR3 reads TGTGCCAGCAGTTCCCCTTCAGGTCCCTCTGGAAACACCATATATTTT. It encodes CASSSPSGPSGNTIYF.

The V call is TRBV18, the J call TRBJ1-2; 10 bases match TRBD1. The CDR3 has 16 residues. The V gene end was trimmed by 3 bases and the J gene end by 0 bases; junction bases not matched to a gene: 4. Germline CDR1 reads KGHSH; CDR2 reads LQKENI. CDR3 bases: TGTGCCAGCTCACCGAGAGGGACAGGGGCTAACTATGGCTACACCTTC. Its protein is CASSPRGTGANYGYTF.

J is TRBJ2-6 and V is TRBV19, with D possibly TRBD1 on 6 matching bases. From germline, CDR1 is LNHDA and CDR2 SQIVND (reference sequence). The CDR3 is 16 amino acids. V was trimmed by 11 bases and J by 2 bases, leaving 19 bases between them. Written as DNA, the CDR3 is TGTGCCTCTGGGGCGGATAACAGGGCTGGGGCCAACGTCCTGACTTTC. It yields the protein CASGADNRAGANVLTF.

The rearrangement uses TRBV4-2 and TRBJ2-5, with 11 nucleotides matching TRBD2. The CDR3 length is 16 residues. The germline CDR1 and CDR2 sequences are LGHNA and YNFKEQ. The junction had 5 bases not matched to a gene; V was cut back by 0 bases and J by 5 bases. CDR3 sequence reads: CASSQDILAGVETQYF. CDR3 nucleotide sequence: TGTGCCAGCAGCCAAGATATACTAGCGGGGGTCGAGACCCAGTACTTC.